Reported below is one T cell receptor beta chain. Original handling: Amplification with reference gene primers provided the estimates of nucleated cell counts. The repertoire was sequenced with immunoSEQ multiplex PCR; TCRdb's copy has only in-frame clones and lacks some. D and trimming come from the DNA, and the V and J calls and clone size come from that table. This table has under 95,000 clones, roughly 87% appearing once. The CDR3 spans 15 residues. Germline assignment: CDR1 SGDLS and CDR2 YYNGEE. V lost 1 base and J 7 bases, leaving 17 bases between the germline ends. The data belong to a study of blood T cell repertoires in COVID-19. Study summary: Spain, Italy and the United States supplied samples that represented acute and convalescent COVID-19. The cDNA or gDNA used as material had been derived from T cells, B-cell-depleted T cells, or PBMCs.

Sequencing input: peripheral blood. This sequence joins TRBV9 and TRBJ1-2, with D perhaps TRBD1 (5 bases). This sequence originates from a man aged 60 to 69 with acute or convalescent COVID-19. CDR3: CASSVNQGVVTGYTF. The CDR3 DNA sequence: TGTGCCAGCAGCGTAAATCAGGGTGTGGTCACTGGCTACACCTTC. Using reference TRBV9 and TRBJ1-2 for the parts outside the CDR3, the full variable domain is DSGVTQTPKHLITATGQRVTLRCSPRSGDLSVYWYQQSLDQGLQFLIQYYNGEERAKGNILERFSAQQFPDLHSELNLSSLELGDSALYFCASSVNQGVVTGYTFGSGTRLTVV.